This T cell receptor (beta chain) was obtained from a study of T-cell reconstitution after alpha-beta-depleted transplantation in children. Unique molecular identifiers were used to barcode this TCRbeta library. TCRdb re-analysed the PCR reads in MiXCR, keeping a single row per CDR3 protein. The top ten clones hold 30% to 45% of a sample with a few hundred thousand distinct CDR3 sequences, roughly 30% of them seen once. This CDR3 contains 14 residues. Per germline, CDR1 DFQATT and CDR2 SNEGSKA (reference sequence). After removal of 5 bases from V and 2 bases from J, the junction contained 7 bases not matched to a gene.

The chain has TRBV20-1 and TRBJ2-7; TRBD1 aligns across 9 bases. The origin of this receptor is a boy less than two years old with Wiskott-Aldrich syndrome, due to receive a stem cell transplant. This specimen was PBMCs, taken before TCRalphabeta/CD19-depleted stem cell transplant. The CDR3 spells CSAAPGQGTYEQYF. The CDR3 DNA reads as TGCAGTGCTGCCCCGGGACAGGGAACCTACGAGCAGTACTTC.